This TCR beta chain was sequenced during a study of OX40 agonist ivuxolimab in advanced cancers. TCRdb's table, derived via immunoSEQ multiplex PCR, lists solely in-frame clones and lacks some. Found here are tens of thousands of clones, about 88% of them singletons; the top ten hold 0.33%. The CDR3 covers 15 residues. The V end lost 4 bases, the J end lost 4 bases, and 17 bases lay between the germline ends. The V gene's germline CDR1 is SGHDT and CDR2 YYEEEE. The TCR originated in an adult with an advanced solid tumor such as melanoma, head and neck, liver or kidney cancer. The chain couples TRBV5-6 to TRBJ1-2; D perhaps matches TRBD1 (6 bases). The material was CD4+ or CD8+ T cells sorted from blood, obtained in a trial of the OX40 agonist ivuxolimab. Here the CDR3 DNA reads TGTGCCAGCAGCACGACTATACAGGGCGGCTATGGCTACACCTTC. Its translation is CASSTTIQGGYGYTF. The full variable domain, in which reference TRBV5-6 and TRBJ1-2 provide the parts outside the CDR3, is DAGVTQSPTHLIKTRGQQVTLRCSPKSGHDTVSWYQQALGQGPQFIFQYYEEEERQRGNFPDRFSGHQFPNYSSELNVNALLLGDSALYLCASSTTIQGGYGYTFGSGTRLTVV.